The rows below give T cell receptor beta chains drawn from one sample of a study of control samples from healthy donors and cancer patients. Produced via immunoSEQ multiplex PCR; TCRdb's table is partial and in-frame only. The table shows around 20,000 clones, with around 84% occurring only once. Sequenced material: PBMCs. The receptors stem from a woman in her 70s with colorectal cancer. Each CDR3 is given with its conserved first and last residue. D genes are given only for firm matches. The listing skips clone size in some rows; elsewhere it reads once, few, many or a size class.

j_call v_call d_call clone_size cdr3_nt cdr3_aa
TRBJ2-1 TRBV10-3 TRBD2 few TGTGCCAGCCGTACTAGCGGGGACTTCAGTGAGCAGTTCTTC CASRTSGDFSEQFF
TRBJ1-1 TRBV19 NA NA TGTGCCAGTAGTATAGGGGCAGGAGATATGAACACTGAAGCTTTCTTT CASSIGAGDMNTEAFF
TRBJ2-1 TRBV28 NA NA TGTGCCAGCAGCTCCCCGGGTCTAGCGATAGTTTACAATGAGCAGTTCTTC CASSSPGLAIVYNEQFF
TRBJ1-4 TRBV7-9 NA few TGTGCCAGCAGTCTGAATATCGAAAAGCTGTTTTTT CASSLNIEKLFF
TRBJ2-5 TRBV14 NA NA TGTGCCAGCAGCCAAGGTGGGGGGACCCAGTACTTC CASSQGGGTQYF
TRBJ2-3 TRBV19 NA NA TGTGCCAGTAGTATAGACAACACAGATACGCAGTATTTT CASSIDNTDTQYF
TRBJ2-7 TRBV19 NA NA TGTGCCAGTAGTGCCGGGGGTGGCTACGAGCAGTACTTC CASSAGGGYEQYF
TRBJ2-2 TRBV5-1 TRBD2 NA TGCGCCAGCAGCTTGGACGGGAGGGCCCCCGGGGAGCTGTTTTTT CASSLDGRAPGELFF
TRBJ2-3 TRBV9 NA NA TGTGCCAGCAGCGTAGACGGCGGGCTGGGTACGCAGTATTTT CASSVDGGLGTQYF
TRBJ2-1 TRBV4-1 TRBD2 NA TGCGCCAGCAGCCAAGATACTAGCGGGAGTTACAATGAGCAGTTCTTC CASSQDTSGSYNEQFF
TRBJ2-7 TRBV2 NA once TGTGCCACTGACACAGGAGATAGATACGAGCAGTACTTC CATDTGDRYEQYF
TRBJ2-6 TRBV18 TRBD1 NA TGTGCCAGCTCGCCGAGGCGGACAGGTCCCCTCGGGGCCAACGTCCTGACTTTC CASSPRRTGPLGANVLTF
TRBJ1-1 TRBV3-1/TRBV3-2 NA NA TGTGCCAGCAGCCAAGGGACTGTGAACACTGAAGCTTTCTTT CASSQGTVNTEAFF
TRBJ1-4 TRBV24-1 NA NA TGTGCCACCAGTGATTTGAGGGCGCGGGCGGAGCCCGCAACTAATGAAAAACTGTTTTTT CATSDLRARAEPATNEKLFF
TRBJ1-2 TRBV25-1 NA NA TGTGCCAGCAGTGGTGGGCCTACGGGTGGCTACACCTTC CASSGGPTGGYTF
TRBJ2-1 TRBV18 TRBD1 NA TGTGCCAGCTCCCAACTACTCGCGACAGGGCGCCCCTACTACAATGAGCAGTTCTTC CASSQLLATGRPYYNEQFF
TRBJ2-2 TRBV6-2/TRBV6-3 NA NA TGTGCCAGCAGTCTCCGACGGGTTAACACCGGGGAGCTGTTTTTT CASSLRRVNTGELFF
TRBJ1-1 TRBV9 TRBD1 NA TGTGCCAGCAGCGTTTCACAGGGGCCTTGGGCTGAAGCTTTCTTT CASSVSQGPWAEAFF
TRBJ2-7 TRBV20-1 TRBD2 NA TGCAGTGCTAGTCCGGGAGCGGGGGTCTCCTACGAGCAGTACTTC CSASPGAGVSYEQYF
TRBJ1-5 TRBV7-9 NA NA TGTGCCAGCAGCCCCAAAGGCGGGGGCAATCAGCCCCAGCATTTT CASSPKGGGNQPQHF
TRBJ2-7 TRBV2 NA NA TGTGCCAGCAGTAAAACAGAGGGGGGCGAGCAGTACTTC CASSKTEGGEQYF
TRBJ2-5 TRBV5-1 NA NA TGCGCCAGCAGCCGTACAGGGCCTATCCAACAAGAGACCCAGTACTTC CASSRTGPIQQETQYF
TRBJ1-1 TRBV23-1 NA NA TGCGCCAGCAGTCCCCCTCACGTGGACACTGAAGCTTTCTTT CASSPPHVDTEAFF
TRBJ2-1 TRBV27 NA few TGTGCCAGCGGAAAGGGCACCTACAATGAGCAGTTCTTC CASGKGTYNEQFF
TRBJ2-2 TRBV9 NA NA TGTGCCAGCAGCGTAGCAGCATCCACCGGGGAGCTGTTTTTT CASSVAASTGELFF
TRBJ2-2 TRBV10-3 NA NA TGTGCCATCAGCTCCCGGGGTAGCGGGAACACCGGGGAGCTGTTTTTT CAISSRGSGNTGELFF
TRBJ1-5 TRBV9 TRBD1 NA TGTGCCAGCAGCTCGGGACAGGGCCCCTCCCTCAATCAGCCCCAGCATTTT CASSSGQGPSLNQPQHF